This T cell receptor (beta chain) was sequenced for a study of human T cells and chemical hapten exposure. The time point: pre-sensitization, week 0. Treatment defined: therapeutic diphenylcyclopropenone sensitization with weekly scalp DPC. This clonotype was detected only a few times. TCRdb processed the RACE reads anew with MiXCR; each CDR3 protein has one entry. Of a few hundred thousand distinct CDR3 sequences in the sample, about 9% were seen once. This clonotype originated in a woman aged 40 to 55 with alopecia areata. Some clones in this sample may be carry-over from other donors' samples. The sample consisted of whole blood, taken in connection with sensitization to the hapten diphenylcyclopropenone (DPC).

For the CDR3, the DNA is TGTGCCAGCACCACCCCCAGGGGGACCCCAGATACGCAGTATTTT. This translates into CASTTPRGTPDTQYF. The chain joins TRBV28 to TRBJ2-3; 7 bases are a match to TRBD1. Trimming at V came to 7 bases and at J to 4 bases, leaving 11 bases not matched to a gene. CDR1 MDHEN and CDR2 SYDVKM come from the germline V gene. The CDR3 has 15 amino acids.